The T cell receptor beta chain described here comes from a study of long-term antiretroviral therapy in people with HIV. The CDR3 is 17 amino acids. J was trimmed by 1 base and V by 5 bases; bases with no gene match: 12. The germline CDR1 and CDR2 sequences are SGHNT and YENEEA. Notes on the study in general: ART preceded a rise in diversity that nonetheless stayed lower than in transplant donor controls.

Turning to this clone: Its antigen is still unknown.

With survey level as its setting, the immunoSEQ assay was v3.0. Measured with immunoSEQ multiplex PCR; TCRdb has only the in-frame clones, and not every one. This repertoire shows about 35,000 clones, over 90% found once; its top ten account for roughly 3.6%. A minimum of one pre-ART and two post-ART PBMC samples existed for each donor. Every specimen provided about 0.95-11 million cryopreserved PBMC before DNA extraction took place. The sample in question was unsorted PBMCs, obtained 4.1 years after starting antiretroviral therapy. The gene calls are TRBV11-3 and TRBJ2-5; 8 bases agree with TRBD1. The source is a woman between 50 and 59 years old with HIV. The CDR3 sequence is CASSATKLGQAQETQYF. For the CDR3, the DNA is TGTGCCAGCAGCGCCACAAAGCTGGGACAGGCCCAAGAGACCCAGTACTTC.